This entry describes one T cell receptor beta chain. Its matching antigen is unknown. The entry originates in a study of shared clonotypes between healthy human individuals. Repertoires were generated with immunoSEQ multiplex PCR, while TCRdb's copy carries only in-frame clones and drops some. This sample has around 600,000 clones, with 95% to 98% found just once. General study points: What limited the represented genetic and exposure-history diversity was the small number of donors.

The CDR3 is made up of 16 amino acids. V lost 4 bases and J lost 4; bases outside the gene matches: 10. Germline V CDR1 and CDR2: SEHNR, FQNEAQ (reference sequence). CD8 cells classed as naive were CD45RO-negative and positively selected for CCR7, excluding terminally differentiated effector memory CD45RA+ cells. The chain employs TRBV7-9 and TRBJ2-1, with TRBD2 matching 7 bases. This TCR was sampled from a man aged 25 to 40 in good health. Sequencing was performed on naive CD8+ T cells sorted from blood. The CDR3 protein is CASSSELAENYNEQFF. The CDR3 DNA is TGTGCCAGCAGCTCTGAGCTAGCGGAAAATTACAATGAGCAGTTCTTC.